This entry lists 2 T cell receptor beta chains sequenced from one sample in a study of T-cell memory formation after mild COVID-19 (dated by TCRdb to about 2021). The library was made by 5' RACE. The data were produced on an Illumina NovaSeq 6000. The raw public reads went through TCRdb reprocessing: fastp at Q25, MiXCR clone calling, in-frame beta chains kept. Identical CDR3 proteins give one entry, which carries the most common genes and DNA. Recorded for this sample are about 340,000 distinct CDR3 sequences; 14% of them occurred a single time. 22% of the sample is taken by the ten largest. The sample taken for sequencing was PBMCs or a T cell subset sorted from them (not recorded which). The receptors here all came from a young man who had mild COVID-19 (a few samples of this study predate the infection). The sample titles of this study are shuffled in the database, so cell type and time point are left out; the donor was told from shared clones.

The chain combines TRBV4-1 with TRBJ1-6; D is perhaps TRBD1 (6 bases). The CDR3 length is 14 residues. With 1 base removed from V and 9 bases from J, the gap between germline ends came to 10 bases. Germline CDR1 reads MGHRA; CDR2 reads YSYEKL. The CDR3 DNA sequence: TGCGCCAGCAGCCAAGGAGGGGGGGTTTCACCCCTCCACTTT. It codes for CASSQGGGVSPLHF.

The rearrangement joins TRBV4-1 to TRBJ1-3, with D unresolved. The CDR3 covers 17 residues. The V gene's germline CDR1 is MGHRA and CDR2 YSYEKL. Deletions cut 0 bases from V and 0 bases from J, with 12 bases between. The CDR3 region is CASSQDSTYRSGNTIYF. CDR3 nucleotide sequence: TGCGCCAGCAGCCAAGACTCCACTTATCGCTCTGGAAACACCATATATTTT.